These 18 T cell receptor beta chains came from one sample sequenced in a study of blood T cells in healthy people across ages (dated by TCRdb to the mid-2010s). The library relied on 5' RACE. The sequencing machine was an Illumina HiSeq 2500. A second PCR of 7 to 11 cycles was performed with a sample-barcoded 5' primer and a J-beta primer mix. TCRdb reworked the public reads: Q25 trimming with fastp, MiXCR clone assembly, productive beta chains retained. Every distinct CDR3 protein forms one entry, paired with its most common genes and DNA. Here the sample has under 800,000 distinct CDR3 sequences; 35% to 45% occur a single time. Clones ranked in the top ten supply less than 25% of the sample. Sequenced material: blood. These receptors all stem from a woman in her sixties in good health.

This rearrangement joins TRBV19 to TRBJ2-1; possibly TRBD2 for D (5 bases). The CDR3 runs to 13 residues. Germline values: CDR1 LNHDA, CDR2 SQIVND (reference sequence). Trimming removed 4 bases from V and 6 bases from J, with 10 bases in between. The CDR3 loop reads CASSRRESNEQFF. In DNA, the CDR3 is TGTGCCAGTAGTAGAAGGGAGAGCAATGAGCAGTTCTTC.

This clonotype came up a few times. The CDR3 reads CASSLVGGWDRETQYF. CDR3 coding DNA: TGTGCCAGCAGCTTAGTGGGAGGATGGGATCGAGAGACCCAGTACTTC. The gene calls are TRBV11-2 and TRBJ2-5; tentatively, D is TRBD2 (6 bases). The CDR3 extends over 16 amino acids. In germline, CDR1 is SGHAT, CDR2 FQNNGV. The V gene lost 1 base and the J gene lost 4 bases, with 16 bases spanning the gap. Complete variable domain (other parts from reference TRBV11-2 and TRBJ2-5): EAGVAQSPRYKIIEKRQSVAFWCNPISGHATLYWYQQILGQGPKLLIQFQNNGVVDDSQLPKDRFSAERLKGVDSTLKIQPAKLEDSAVYLCASSLVGGWDRETQYFGPGTRLLVL.

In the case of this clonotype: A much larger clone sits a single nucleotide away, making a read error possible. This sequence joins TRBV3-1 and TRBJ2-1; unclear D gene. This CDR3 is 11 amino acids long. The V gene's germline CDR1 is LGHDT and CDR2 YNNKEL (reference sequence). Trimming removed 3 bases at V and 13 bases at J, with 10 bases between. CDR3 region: CASSQLETQFF. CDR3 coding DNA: TGTGCCAGCAGCCAGCTGGAGACCCAGTTCTTC.

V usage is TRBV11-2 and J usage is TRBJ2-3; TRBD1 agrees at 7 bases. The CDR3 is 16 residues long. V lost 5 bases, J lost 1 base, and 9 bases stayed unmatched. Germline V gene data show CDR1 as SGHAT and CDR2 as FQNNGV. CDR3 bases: TGTGCCAGCAGCCTTACTCTCGGGACAGGCACAGATACGCAGTATTTT. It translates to CASSLTLGTGTDTQYF.

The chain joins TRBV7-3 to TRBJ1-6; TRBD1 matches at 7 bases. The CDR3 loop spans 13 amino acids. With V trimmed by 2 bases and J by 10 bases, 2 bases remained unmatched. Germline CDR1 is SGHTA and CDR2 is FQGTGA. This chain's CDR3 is CASSLGQESPLHF. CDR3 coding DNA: TGTGCCAGCAGCTTAGGACAGGAGTCACCCCTCCACTTT.

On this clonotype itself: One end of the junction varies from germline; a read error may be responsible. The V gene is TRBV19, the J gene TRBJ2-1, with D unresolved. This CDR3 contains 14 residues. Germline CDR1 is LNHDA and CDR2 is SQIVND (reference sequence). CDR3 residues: CASSPWGSYNGQFF. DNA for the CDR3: TGTGCCAGTAGTCCCTGGGGATCCTACAATGGGCAGTTCTTC.

CDR3 region: CASSVSGVTNEKLFF. Here the CDR3 DNA reads TGTGCCAGCAGCGTCTCAGGGGTGACTAATGAAAAACTGTTTTTT. V usage is TRBV9 and J usage is TRBJ1-4; a weak D match, TRBD1 (6 bases). The length of the CDR3 is 15 residues. Germline CDR1 reads SGDLS; CDR2 reads YYNGEE. Trimming left V 2 bases short and J 2 bases short, with 10 bases between.

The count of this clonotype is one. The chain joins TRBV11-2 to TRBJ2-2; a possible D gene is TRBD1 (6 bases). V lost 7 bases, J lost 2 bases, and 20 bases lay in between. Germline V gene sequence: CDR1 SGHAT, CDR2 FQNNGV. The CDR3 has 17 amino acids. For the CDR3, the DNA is TGTGCCAGCAACTCAGGGGTGGCTCCGTTCAACACCGGGGAGCTGTTTTTT. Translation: CASNSGVAPFNTGELFF.

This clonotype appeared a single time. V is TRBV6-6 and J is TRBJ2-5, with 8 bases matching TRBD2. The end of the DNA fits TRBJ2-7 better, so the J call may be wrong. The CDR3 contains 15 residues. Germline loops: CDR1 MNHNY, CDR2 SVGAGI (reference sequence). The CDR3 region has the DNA TGTGCCAGCAGTCCTTCGGGTAGCGGGAAGAACGAGCAGTACTTC. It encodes CASSPSGSGKNEQYF.

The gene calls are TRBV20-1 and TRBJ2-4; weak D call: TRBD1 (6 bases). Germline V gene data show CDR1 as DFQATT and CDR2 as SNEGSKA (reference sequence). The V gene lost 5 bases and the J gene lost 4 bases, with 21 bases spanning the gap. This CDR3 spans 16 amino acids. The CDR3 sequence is CSAPPGVGGTKNIQYF. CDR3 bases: TGCAGTGCTCCCCCGGGCGTTGGTGGGACAAAAAACATTCAGTACTTC.

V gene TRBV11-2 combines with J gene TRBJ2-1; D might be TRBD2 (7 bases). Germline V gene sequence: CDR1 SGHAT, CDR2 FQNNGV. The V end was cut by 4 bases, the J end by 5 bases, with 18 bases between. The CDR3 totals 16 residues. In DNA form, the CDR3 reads TGTGCCAGCAGCTCCTTGGGCGGGGGCAAAGACAATGAGCAGTTCTTC. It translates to CASSSLGGGKDNEQFF.

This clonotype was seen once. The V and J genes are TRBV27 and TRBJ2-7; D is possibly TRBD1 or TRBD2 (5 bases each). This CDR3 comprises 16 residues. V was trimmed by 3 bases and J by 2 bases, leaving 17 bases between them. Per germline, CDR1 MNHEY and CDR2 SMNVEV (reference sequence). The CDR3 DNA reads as TGTGCCAGCAGTTTGACCGCCGGGACGATAACCTACGAGCAGTACTTC. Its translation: CASSLTAGTITYEQYF.

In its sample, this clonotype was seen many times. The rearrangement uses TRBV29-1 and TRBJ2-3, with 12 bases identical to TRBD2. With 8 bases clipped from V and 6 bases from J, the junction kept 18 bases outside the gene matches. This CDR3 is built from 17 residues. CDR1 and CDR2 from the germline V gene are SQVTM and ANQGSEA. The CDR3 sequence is CSSPGLAGLRGSDTQYF. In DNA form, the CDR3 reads TGCAGCTCACCCGGACTAGCGGGATTGAGAGGTTCCGATACGCAGTATTTT.

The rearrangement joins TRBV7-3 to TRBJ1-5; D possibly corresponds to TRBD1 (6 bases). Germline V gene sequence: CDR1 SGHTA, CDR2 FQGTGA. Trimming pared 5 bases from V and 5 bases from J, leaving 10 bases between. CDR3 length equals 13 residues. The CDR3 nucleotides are TGTGCCAGCAGCCCGGACAGTGATCAGCCCCAGCATTTT. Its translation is CASSPDSDQPQHF.

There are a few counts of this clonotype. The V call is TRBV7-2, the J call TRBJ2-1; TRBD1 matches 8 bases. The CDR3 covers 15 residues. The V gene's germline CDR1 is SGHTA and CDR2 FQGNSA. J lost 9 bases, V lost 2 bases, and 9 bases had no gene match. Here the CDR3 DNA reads TGTGCCAGCAGCTTAACGACAGGGGTTTTTAGTGAGCAGTTCTTC. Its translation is CASSLTTGVFSEQFF.

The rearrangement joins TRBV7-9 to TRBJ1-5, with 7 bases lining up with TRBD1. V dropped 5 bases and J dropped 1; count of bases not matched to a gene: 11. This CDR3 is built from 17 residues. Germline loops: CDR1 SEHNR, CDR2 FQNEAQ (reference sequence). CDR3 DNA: TGTGCCAGCAGCCCATTCTCGGGACAGCAGAGCAATCAGCCCCAGCATTTT. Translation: CASSPFSGQQSNQPQHF.

The CDR3 protein is CTSSREYGYTF. The CDR3 DNA is TGTACCAGCAGCCGGGAGTATGGCTACACCTTC. The chain links TRBV7-2 to TRBJ1-2; D unclear. The length of the CDR3 is 11 residues. The ends were cut back, 5 bases at V and 5 bases at J, with 6 bases in the middle. Per the germline V gene, CDR1 is SGHTA and CDR2 is FQGNSA.

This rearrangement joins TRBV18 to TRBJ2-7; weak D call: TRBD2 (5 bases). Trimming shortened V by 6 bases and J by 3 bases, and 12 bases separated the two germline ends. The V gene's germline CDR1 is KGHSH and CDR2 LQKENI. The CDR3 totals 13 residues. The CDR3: CASSDGVHYEQYF. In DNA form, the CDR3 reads TGTGCCAGCTCGGACGGGGTGCACTACGAGCAGTACTTC. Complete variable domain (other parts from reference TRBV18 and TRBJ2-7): NAGVMQNPRHLVRRRGQEARLRCSPMKGHSHVYWYRQLPEEGLKFMVYLQKENIIDESGMPKERFSAEFPKEGPSILRIQQVVRGDSAAYFCASSDGVHYEQYFGPGTRLTVT.